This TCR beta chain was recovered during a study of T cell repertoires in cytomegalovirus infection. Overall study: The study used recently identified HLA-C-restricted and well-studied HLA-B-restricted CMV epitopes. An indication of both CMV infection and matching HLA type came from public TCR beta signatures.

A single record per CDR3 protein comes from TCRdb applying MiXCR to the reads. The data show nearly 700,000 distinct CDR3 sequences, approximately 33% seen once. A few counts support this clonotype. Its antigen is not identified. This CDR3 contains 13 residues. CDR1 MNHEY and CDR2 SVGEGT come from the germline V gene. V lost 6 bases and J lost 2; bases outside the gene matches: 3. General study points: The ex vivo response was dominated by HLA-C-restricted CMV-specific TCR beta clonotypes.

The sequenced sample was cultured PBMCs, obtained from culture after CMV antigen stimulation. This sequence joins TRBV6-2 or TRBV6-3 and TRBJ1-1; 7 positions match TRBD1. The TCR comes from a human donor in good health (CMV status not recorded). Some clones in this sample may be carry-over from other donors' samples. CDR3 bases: TGTGCCAGCAGGCGGGACAGTAACACTGAAGCTTTCTTT. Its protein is CASRRDSNTEAFF.